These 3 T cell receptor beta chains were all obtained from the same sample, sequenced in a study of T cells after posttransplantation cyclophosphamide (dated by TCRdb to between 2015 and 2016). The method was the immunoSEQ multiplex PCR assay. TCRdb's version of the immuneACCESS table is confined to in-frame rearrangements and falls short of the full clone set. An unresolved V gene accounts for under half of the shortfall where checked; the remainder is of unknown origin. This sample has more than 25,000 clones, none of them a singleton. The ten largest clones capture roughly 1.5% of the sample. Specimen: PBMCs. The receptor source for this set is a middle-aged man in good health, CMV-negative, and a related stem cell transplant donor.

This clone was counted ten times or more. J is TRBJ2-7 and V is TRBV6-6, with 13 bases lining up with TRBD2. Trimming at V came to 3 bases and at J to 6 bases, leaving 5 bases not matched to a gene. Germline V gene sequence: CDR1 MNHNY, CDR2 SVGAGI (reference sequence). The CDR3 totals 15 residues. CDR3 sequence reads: CASSYPLAGGLEQYF. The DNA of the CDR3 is TGTGCCAGCAGTTATCCACTAGCGGGGGGGCTCGAGCAGTACTTC.

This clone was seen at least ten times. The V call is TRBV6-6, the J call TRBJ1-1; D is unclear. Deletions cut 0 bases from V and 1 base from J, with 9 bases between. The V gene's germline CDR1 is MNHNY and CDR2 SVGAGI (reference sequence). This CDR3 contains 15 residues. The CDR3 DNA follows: TGTGCCAGCAGTTACTCCCCCCGGAGGAACACTGAAGCTTTCTTT. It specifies CASSYSPRRNTEAFF.

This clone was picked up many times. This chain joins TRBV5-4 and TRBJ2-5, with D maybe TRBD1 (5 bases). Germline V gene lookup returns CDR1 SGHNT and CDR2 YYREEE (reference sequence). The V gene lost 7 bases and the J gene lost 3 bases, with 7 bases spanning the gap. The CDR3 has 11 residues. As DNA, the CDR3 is TGTGCCAGCGGACAAAAAGAGACCCAGTACTTC. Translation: CASGQKETQYF.